Below, 5 T cell receptor beta chains from the same sample are listed, as sequenced in a study of immune evolution from preneoplasia to lung adenocarcinoma (TCRdb year 2021). Library preparation employed the immunoSEQ multiplex PCR assay. Drawn from immuneACCESS, this table holds only the in-frame rearrangements with V and J called that TCRdb kept. Clones are partly lost; checked studies trace under half to an unresolved V gene and leave the rest unexplained. The sample table lists 10,000 or so clones, roughly 70% of them with a count of one. The ten biggest clones cover around 28% of the sample. Sequencing was carried out using FFPE normal lung tissue adjacent to the tumor. Source of these receptors: a person aged 55 to 70 with lung adenocarcinoma. Some clones in this sample may be carry-over from other donors' samples.

The chain carries TRBV10-3 and TRBJ2-1; tentative D call: TRBD2 (7 bases). This CDR3 spans 15 amino acids. The germline V gene encodes CDR1 ENHRY and CDR2 SYGVKD. V shed 5 bases and J shed 5 bases, with 16 bases lying between them. This CDR3 reads CAISTPRGRDNEQFF. DNA of the CDR3: TGTGCCATCAGTACTCCTAGGGGGAGGGACAATGAGCAGTTCTTC.

This chain uses TRBV9 with TRBJ1-2, with 9 bases matching TRBD1. This CDR3 region has 17 residues. With V trimmed by 1 base and J by 4 bases, 11 bases remained unmatched. The germline V gene has CDR1 SGDLS and CDR2 YYNGEE. The CDR3 DNA reads TGTGCCAGCAGCGTAATTGGGGACAGGGCGCCCCTCTATGGCTACACCTTC. Translated, it gives CASSVIGDRAPLYGYTF.

The rearrangement links TRBV29-1 to TRBJ1-1, with D tentatively TRBD1 (6 bases). Per germline, CDR1 SQVTM and CDR2 ANQGSEA. The CDR3 contains 16 residues. V was trimmed by 4 bases and J by 4 bases, leaving 22 bases between them. The chain's CDR3 is CSVVLRAGTSATEAFF. DNA for the CDR3: TGCAGCGTTGTTCTTCGCGCCGGGACAAGCGCCACTGAAGCTTTCTTT.

The V and J genes are TRBV5-1 and TRBJ1-2; 10 bases are shared with TRBD1. The J segment lost 8 bases and the V segment lost 0 bases, leaving 7 bases of the junction unmatched. CDR3 length: 15 amino acids. The germline V gene has CDR1 SGHRS and CDR2 YFSETQ. This CDR3 is CASSLGTGGIAGYTF. The CDR3 DNA follows: TGCGCCAGCAGCTTGGGGACAGGGGGTATCGCGGGCTACACCTTC. Together with reference TRBV5-1 and TRBJ1-2, the CDR3 gives the full variable domain: KAGVTQTPRYLIKTRGQQVTLSCSPISGHRSVSWYQQTPGQGLQFLFEYFSETQRNKGNFPGRFSGRQFSNSRSEMNVSTLELGDSALYLCASSLGTGGIAGYTFGSGTRLTVV.

The chain is built from TRBV28 and TRBJ2-7; perhaps D is TRBD1 or TRBD2 (6 bases each). CDR1 and CDR2 (germline): MDHEN, SYDVKM. Trimming left V 2 bases short and J 1 base short, with 15 bases between. The length of the CDR3 is 16 residues. The CDR3 is CASSLPRGGTSYEQYF. The CDR3 DNA reads as TGTGCCAGCAGTTTACCCAGGGGAGGTACGTCCTACGAGCAGTACTTC.